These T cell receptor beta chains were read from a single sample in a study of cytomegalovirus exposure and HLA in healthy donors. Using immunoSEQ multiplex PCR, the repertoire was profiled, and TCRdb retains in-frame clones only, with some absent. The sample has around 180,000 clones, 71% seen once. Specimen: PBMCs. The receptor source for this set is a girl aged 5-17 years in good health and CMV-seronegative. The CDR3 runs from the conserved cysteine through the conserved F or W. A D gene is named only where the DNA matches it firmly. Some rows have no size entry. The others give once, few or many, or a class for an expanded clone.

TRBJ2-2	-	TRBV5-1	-	CASSLDSWGAGELFF	TGCGCCAGCAGCTTGGATTCGTGGGGGGCCGGGGAGCTGTTTTTT
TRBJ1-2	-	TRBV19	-	CASSIFDKEPGYTF	TGTGCCAGTAGTATTTTCGACAAGGAACCCGGCTACACCTTC
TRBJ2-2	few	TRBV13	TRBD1	CASSSPGQGTAGELFF	TGTGCCAGCAGCTCACCGGGACAGGGTACAGCCGGGGAGCTGTTTTTT
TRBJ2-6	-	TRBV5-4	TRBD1	CASSLGQGVPSGANVLTF	TGTGCCAGCAGCTTGGGACAGGGGGTTCCCTCTGGGGCCAACGTCCTGACTTTC
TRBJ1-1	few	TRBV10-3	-	CAISSRTTGEAFF	TGTGCCATCAGTTCAAGAACGACAGGTGAAGCTTTCTTT
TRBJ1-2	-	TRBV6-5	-	CASGVGGQNNYGYTF	TGTGCCAGTGGAGTTGGGGGACAAAATAACTATGGCTACACCTTC
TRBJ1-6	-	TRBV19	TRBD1	CASRPDRGRSPLHF	TGTGCCAGTAGACCGGACAGGGGACGTTCACCCCTCCACTTT
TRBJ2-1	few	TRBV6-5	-	CASSWAPHNEQFF	TGTGCCAGCAGTTGGGCCCCCCACAATGAGCAGTTCTTC
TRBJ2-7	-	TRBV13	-	CASSLAGTLSYEQYF	TGTGCCAGCAGCTTGGCAGGGACACTCTCCTACGAGCAGTACTTC
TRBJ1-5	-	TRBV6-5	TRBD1	CASSRDRRNQPQHF	TGTGCCAGCAGCCGGGACAGACGGAATCAGCCCCAGCATTTT
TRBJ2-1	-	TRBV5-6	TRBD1	CASSLGPGQVYNEQFF	TGTGCCAGCAGCTTGGGACCGGGACAGGTCTACAATGAGCAGTTCTTC
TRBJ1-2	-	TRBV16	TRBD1	CASSVGGDYGYTF	TGTGCCAGCAGTGTAGGGGGCGACTATGGCTACACCTTC
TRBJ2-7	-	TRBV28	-	CASSLWSSSLSYEQYF	TGTGCCAGCAGTTTATGGTCGAGCTCCCTCTCCTACGAGCAGTACTTC
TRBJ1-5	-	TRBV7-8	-	CASSQGQTAGKPQHF	TGTGCCAGCAGCCAAGGACAGACTGCCGGAAAGCCCCAGCATTTT
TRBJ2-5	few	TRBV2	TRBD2	CASSVGGDGETQYF	TGTGCCAGCAGTGTCGGGGGGGACGGGGAGACCCAGTACTTC
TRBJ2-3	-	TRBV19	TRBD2	CASKLGSGGAITDTQYF	TGTGCCAGCAAATTGGGTAGCGGGGGGGCCATCACAGATACGCAGTATTTT
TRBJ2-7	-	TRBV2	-	CASYYPGTYEQYF	TGTGCCAGCTATTATCCCGGGACCTACGAGCAGTACTTC
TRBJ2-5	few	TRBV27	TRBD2	CASSSILLAGGQETQYF	TGTGCCAGCAGTTCCATTCTACTAGCGGGGGGGCAAGAGACCCAGTACTTC
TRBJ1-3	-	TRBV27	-	CASSFWGLLSSGNTIYF	TGTGCCAGCAGTTTCTGGGGCCTCTTAAGCTCTGGAAACACCATATATTTT
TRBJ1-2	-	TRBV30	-	CAWGVRTRDSYPSNYGYTF	TGTGCCTGGGGTGTCCGAACTCGGGACTCTTATCCTTCCAACTATGGCTACACCTTC
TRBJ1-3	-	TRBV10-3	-	CAISDSVSGNTIYF	TGTGCCATCAGTGACTCGGTCTCTGGAAACACCATATATTTT
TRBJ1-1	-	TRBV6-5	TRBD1	CASSPGQGHTEAFF	TGTGCCAGCAGTCCAGGACAGGGACACACTGAAGCTTTCTTT
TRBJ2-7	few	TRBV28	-	CASSPYGLASYEQYF	TGTGCCAGCAGCCCCTATGGACTTGCCTCCTACGAGCAGTACTTC
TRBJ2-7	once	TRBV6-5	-	CASSYQPDSNYEQYF	TGTGCCAGCAGTTACCAACCAGACAGCAACTACGAGCAGTACTTC
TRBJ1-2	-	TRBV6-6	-	CASTPGGQYGYTF	TGTGCCAGCACCCCCGGGGGGCAATATGGCTACACCTTC
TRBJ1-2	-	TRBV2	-	CASGGVYGYTF	TGTGCCAGCGGGGGGGTTTATGGCTACACCTTC
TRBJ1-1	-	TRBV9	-	CASSAQDRNTEAFF	TGTGCCAGCAGCGCCCAGGACAGAAACACTGAAGCTTTCTTT
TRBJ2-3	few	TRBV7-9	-	CASSLRGETQYF	TGTGCCAGCAGCTTAAGAGGAGAGACGCAGTATTTT
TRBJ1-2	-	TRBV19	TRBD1	CASSGQGSGGYTF	TGTGCCAGTAGTGGACAGGGGTCTGGTGGCTACACCTTC
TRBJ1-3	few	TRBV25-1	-	CASSELSGSGNTIYF	TGTGCCAGCAGTGAATTATCGGGCTCTGGAAACACCATATATTTT
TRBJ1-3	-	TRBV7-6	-	CASKSTGNTIYF	TGTGCCAGCAAAAGCACTGGAAACACCATATATTTT
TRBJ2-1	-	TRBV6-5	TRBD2	CASSYFGGGAYNEQFF	TGTGCCAGCAGTTACTTTGGCGGGGGGGCTTACAATGAGCAGTTCTTC
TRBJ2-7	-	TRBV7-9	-	CASSLAGGPYEQYF	TGTGCCAGCAGCTTAGCGGGGGGACCCTACGAGCAGTACTTC
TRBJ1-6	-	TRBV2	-	CATSGRDNSPLHF	TGTGCCACCTCCGGCAGGGATAATTCACCCCTCCACTTT
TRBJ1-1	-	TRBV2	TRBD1	CASSARQGGVTEAFF	TGTGCCAGCAGCGCTAGACAGGGGGGAGTCACTGAAGCTTTCTTT
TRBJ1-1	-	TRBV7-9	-	CASQLTTVNTEAFF	TGTGCCAGCCAGCTTACTACGGTGAACACTGAAGCTTTCTTT
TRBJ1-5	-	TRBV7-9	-	CASSLDEGQPQHF	TGTGCCAGCAGCTTAGATGAGGGCCAGCCCCAGCATTTT
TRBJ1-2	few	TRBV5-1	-	CASSLTTGGWTYSYTF	TGCGCCAGCAGCCTAACGACCGGAGGTTGGACCTATAGCTACACCTTC
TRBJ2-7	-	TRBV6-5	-	CASSELDYYEQYF	TGTGCCAGCAGTGAGCTGGACTACTACGAGCAGTACTTC
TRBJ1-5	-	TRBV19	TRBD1	CAGSGTGVPQPQHF	TGTGCCGGCTCCGGGACAGGGGTTCCTCAGCCCCAGCATTTT
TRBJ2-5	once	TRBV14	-	CASSQETEETQYF	TGTGCCAGCAGCCAGGAGACAGAAGAGACCCAGTACTTC
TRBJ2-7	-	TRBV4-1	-	CASSQESGISYEQYF	TGCGCCAGCAGCCAAGAGTCAGGGATATCCTACGAGCAGTACTTC
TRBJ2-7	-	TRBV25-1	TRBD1	CASSVGQGYEQYF	TGTGCCAGCAGTGTGGGACAGGGCTACGAGCAGTACTTC
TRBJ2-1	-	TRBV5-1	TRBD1	CASSLRQGSTNEQFF	TGCGCCAGCAGCTTAAGACAGGGATCGACAAATGAGCAGTTCTTC
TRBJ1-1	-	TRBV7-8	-	CASSLQGLDTEAFF	TGTGCCAGCAGCTTACAGGGGCTGGACACTGAAGCTTTCTTT
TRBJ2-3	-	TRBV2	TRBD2	CASGGTSGGLDTQYF	TGTGCCAGCGGAGGGACTAGCGGGGGGTTGGATACGCAGTATTTT